Sequencing of this T cell receptor beta chain was carried out in a study of molecular identifiers for immune sequencing clone quantification. Study-wide context: Replicate experiments divided RNA from roughly 20,000 or 100,000 naive CD8 cells into five parts and sequenced four.

Study observations and caveats: For effector cells, clones above 20 RNA copies held over 98% of molecules; for naive cells, under 1%. Shared barcodes on identical TCR molecules could underestimate the sizes of highly expanded clones.

The CDR3 sequence is 15 residues long. CDR1 is SGDLS, CDR2 YYNGEE, per germline. Trimming took off 0 bases at V and 5 bases at J, with 12 bases between the two ends. CD8+CD4-CCR7+CD45RA+ cells were sorted as naive CD8 T cells. For this clonotype: The antigen is unknown.

One entry per CDR3 protein, called by TCRdb with MiXCR from the PCR reads. The sample consists of about 36,000 distinct CDR3 sequences, around a sixth of them appearing once. This chain connects TRBV9 to TRBJ1-5; D uncertain. The clonotype originates from a human donor in good health. Some libraries in this study had Jurkat cell RNA spiked in. The specimen sequenced was naive CD8+ T cells from blood, with Jurkat cell RNA spiked in. Sample subset: FACS-sorted CD8+CD4-CCR7+CD45RA+ naive T cells. The CDR3 reads CASSVEAGLDQPQHF. For the CDR3, the DNA is TGTGCCAGCAGCGTAGAGGCAGGCCTAGATCAGCCCCAGCATTTT.